What follows are 30 T cell receptor beta chains derived from one specimen sequenced in a study of shared clonotypes between healthy human individuals. Profiling relied on immunoSEQ multiplex PCR, and the TCRdb table lists in-frame clones only, not all of them. Of about 1.5 million clones in the sample, roughly 96% were seen once. Sample: naive CD4+ T cells sorted from blood. Indicated subset: CD45RA+ positively selected. These receptors came from a man under 40 in good health.

V and J are TRBV27 and TRBJ2-7; D might be TRBD1 or TRBD2, each matching 6 bases. In germline, CDR1 is MNHEY, CDR2 SMNVEV (reference sequence). Trimming cost V 7 bases and J 0 bases, with 22 bases left between them. The CDR3 loop spans 17 amino acids. The CDR3 protein is CASNMRGGGGSSYEQYF. In DNA form, the CDR3 reads TGTGCCAGCAACATGCGTGGAGGGGGTGGAAGCTCCTACGAGCAGTACTTC.

The V call is TRBV9, the J call TRBJ1-3, with D unclear. The ends were cut back, 3 bases at V and 0 bases at J, with 10 bases in the middle. Germline CDR1 SGDLS, CDR2 YYNGEE. CDR3 length: 15 residues. The CDR3 reads CASSASGGSGNTIYF. DNA for the CDR3: TGTGCCAGCAGCGCTTCCGGAGGCTCTGGAAACACCATATATTTT.

This clone showed up just once. The chain joins TRBV9 to TRBJ2-2; D is uncertain. In germline, CDR1 is SGDLS, CDR2 YYNGEE. V lost 2 bases and J 6 bases, leaving 20 bases between the germline ends. The length of the CDR3 is 17 residues. The CDR3 DNA follows: TGTGCCAGCAGCGTGGAAAGCGACCCAGGATGGCCCGGGGAGCTGTTTTTT. Translation gives CASSVESDPGWPGELFF.

This chain links TRBV2 with TRBJ1-1, with D maybe TRBD1 (6 bases). V dropped 6 bases and J dropped 1 base, with 15 bases sitting between them. CDR1 is SNHLY, CDR2 FYNNEI, per germline. CDR3 length equals 15 residues. The CDR3 sequence: CASSLGGAGNTEAFF. The CDR3 DNA reads as TGTGCCAGCAGCCTCGGGGGGGCCGGGAACACTGAAGCTTTCTTT.

CDR3 bases: TGTGCCAGTCTTTTCGGGCAATCGAACAATGAGCAGTTCTTC. This encodes CASLFGQSNNEQFF. The chain links TRBV18 to TRBJ2-1; no reliable D call. Germline V gives CDR1 KGHSH, CDR2 LQKENI. The length of the CDR3 is 14 residues. V was cut by 9 bases and J by 5 bases, with 17 bases left in between.

In its sample, this clone was seen once. The V call is TRBV5-6, the J call TRBJ2-3; D gene uncertain. Trimming removed 4 bases at V and 0 bases at J, with 6 bases between. Germline V gene sequence: CDR1 SGHDT, CDR2 YYEEEE. CDR3 length: 13 amino acids. The CDR3 loop is CASSADSTDTQYF. CDR3 DNA sequence: TGTGCCAGCAGCGCGGACAGCACAGATACGCAGTATTTT.

The rearrangement uses TRBV18 and TRBJ2-3, with 7 nucleotides matching TRBD1. Trimming took 3 bases from V and 3 from J; bases not matched to a gene: 9. CDR1 and CDR2 from the germline V gene are KGHSH and LQKENI. The CDR3 consists of 16 residues. CDR3 in amino acids: CASSPLNRGRTDTQYF. CDR3 coding DNA: TGTGCCAGCTCACCCCTTAACAGGGGCCGGACAGATACGCAGTATTTT.

The CDR3 coding sequence is TGTGCCAGCAGCTCGACACAGACGAGGGAGCAGTACTTC. It specifies CASSSTQTREQYF. J is TRBJ2-7 and V is TRBV5-4; D unclear. CDR1 is SGHNT, CDR2 YYREEE, per germline (reference sequence). The CDR3 totals 13 residues. Trimming took 3 bases from V and 7 from J, leaving 14 bases between them.

The J gene is TRBJ2-2, the V gene TRBV6-1; 10 bases agree with TRBD2. CDR1 and CDR2 (germline): MNHNS, SASEGT. The CDR3 has 17 residues. V lost 0 bases to trimming and J lost 3 bases; unmatched junction nucleotides: 4. CDR3 in DNA: TGTGCCAGCAGTGAAGCGGGACTAGCGTTTTACACCGGGGAGCTGTTTTTT. Amino acids: CASSEAGLAFYTGELFF.

This clone appeared a single time. V and J are TRBV19 and TRBJ2-3, with D uncertain. V dropped 6 bases and J dropped 0 bases, with 13 bases sitting between them. CDR3 length: 15 amino acids. CDR1 is LNHDA, CDR2 SQIVND, per germline (reference sequence). CDR3 region: CASRVSAFSTDTQYF. The CDR3 coding sequence is TGTGCCAGTAGAGTTTCGGCCTTTAGCACAGATACGCAGTATTTT.

Points on this clone: The same CDR3 also results from other DNA sequences found in this sample. This chain links TRBV9 with TRBJ2-2, with 8 bases identical to TRBD2. Looked up from germline, CDR1 is SGDLS and CDR2 is YYNGEE. After removal of 1 base from V and 0 bases from J, the junction contained 2 bases not matched to a gene. This CDR3 spans 16 amino acids. The CDR3 nucleotides read TGTGCCAGCAGCGTAACTAGCGGAACGAACACCGGGGAGCTGTTTTTT. Its translation is CASSVTSGTNTGELFF.

On this clone: The sample holds other DNA sequences that translate to the same CDR3. This chain connects TRBV18 to TRBJ2-3; the D gene is possibly TRBD1 (6 bases). The CDR3 runs 14 residues. Germline lookup yields CDR1 KGHSH and CDR2 LQKENI. V dropped 3 bases and J dropped 4 bases, with 11 bases sitting between them. The CDR3, as DNA: TGTGCCAGCTCACCGTTAGGGGGAGCAGATACGCAGTATTTT. This encodes CASSPLGGADTQYF.

The chain couples TRBV6-5 to TRBJ2-7, with D perhaps matching TRBD1 or TRBD2 (6 bases each). Trimming cost V 10 bases and J 3 bases, with 19 bases left between them. This CDR3 has 14 residues. Per the germline V gene, CDR1 is MNHEY and CDR2 is SVGAGI. CDR3 protein: CATRRGEGFYEQYF. The CDR3 region has the DNA TGTGCCACCCGAAGGGGGGAAGGTTTCTACGAGCAGTACTTC.

The chain has TRBV29-1 and TRBJ2-1, with 8 positions matching TRBD1. V lost 8 bases and J lost 8; bases outside the gene matches: 14. The CDR3 runs to 14 residues. The V gene's germline CDR1 is SQVTM and CDR2 ANQGSEA. The CDR3 bases are TGCAGCCTGGGGGGCGCAGGGGGCCTCCATGAGCAGTTCTTC. Its translation: CSLGGAGGLHEQFF.

V and J are TRBV5-6 and TRBJ2-3, with 9 positions matching TRBD2. CDR3 length equals 15 residues. J gave up 5 bases and V 5 bases, and 9 bases lay outside the gene matches. Germline CDR1 SGHDT, CDR2 YYEEEE. DNA for the CDR3: TGTGCCAGCAGGTGGGCGGGAGGGCCTAGAGATACGCAGTATTTT. Its protein is CASRWAGGPRDTQYF.

V is TRBV5-6 and J is TRBJ2-7, with D uncertain. This CDR3 has 13 amino acids. The germline V and J ends were trimmed by 5 bases and 2 bases, with 11 bases remaining between them. CDR1 is SGHDT, CDR2 YYEEEE, per germline. CDR3 DNA sequence: TGTGCCAGCAGTCTGACACCTACCTACGAGCAGTACTTC. Protein product: CASSLTPTYEQYF.

The chain joins TRBV27 to TRBJ2-1; no reliable D call. This CDR3 contains 14 residues. The V and J ends lost 8 bases and 1 base respectively, with 12 bases between them. CDR1 and CDR2 (germline): MNHEY, SMNVEV (reference sequence). The CDR3 loop reads CASSPVGSYNEQFF. The CDR3 bases are TGTGCCAGCTCCCCGGTTGGGTCCTACAATGAGCAGTTCTTC.

The chain joins TRBV5-6 to TRBJ1-1; 8 bases are a match to TRBD1. V was pared by 0 bases and J by 6 bases, with 10 bases of the junction left unmatched. CDR3 length: 16 residues. Germline CDR1 SGHDT, CDR2 YYEEEE. CDR3 sequence reads: CASSLVGMDREAEAFF. DNA for the CDR3: TGTGCCAGCAGCTTGGTGGGAATGGACAGGGAGGCTGAAGCTTTCTTT.

The J gene is TRBJ2-7, the V gene TRBV15; 11 nucleotides align to TRBD2. The CDR3 has 16 residues. J lost 1 base, V lost 1 base, and 3 bases had no gene match. Germline V CDR1 and CDR2: LNHNV, YYDKDF (reference sequence). The CDR3 is CATSRGPSGRSYEQYF. CDR3 nucleotides: TGTGCCACCAGCAGAGGTCCTAGCGGGAGGTCCTACGAGCAGTACTTC.

With respect to this clone: Other DNA sequences in the same sample also yield this CDR3. This chain joins TRBV14 and TRBJ2-1, with D uncertain. Trimming removed 1 base at V and 0 bases at J, with 1 base between. This CDR3 comprises 13 residues. Germline V gives CDR1 SGHDN, CDR2 FVKESK. CDR3 nucleotide sequence: TGTGCCAGCAGCCAAGCCTCCTACAATGAGCAGTTCTTC. Translating it yields CASSQASYNEQFF.

This clone has more than one count but fewer than ten. The rearrangement joins TRBV28 to TRBJ1-5, with 7 nucleotides matching TRBD1. The V and J ends lost 5 bases and 13 bases, in that order; junction bases with no gene match: 20. The CDR3 has 16 amino acids. CDR1 MDHEN and CDR2 SYDVKM come from the germline V gene. The CDR3 DNA reads as TGTGCCAGCAGTCCCGCCACCCGGGACAGTCTGCGCCTTCAGCATTTT. Amino acids: CASSPATRDSLRLQHF.

To note about this clone: At one of its ends the junction is not consistent with the germline gene, which may arise from a read error. V gene TRBV9 combines with J gene TRBJ2-1, with 12 bases aligning to TRBD2. There are 15 residues in the CDR3. Germline V gene data show CDR1 as SGDLS and CDR2 as YYNGEE. The CDR3 nucleotides are TGTGCCAGCAGCGTAGAGGCTAGCGGGAGGGCCTTGGCGGTCTTC. Amino acid sequence: CASSVEASGRALAVF.

The chain is built from TRBV28 and TRBJ2-3; perhaps TRBD2 as D (5 bases). The CDR3 has 15 amino acids. Germline assignment: CDR1 MDHEN and CDR2 SYDVKM. V lost 5 bases, J lost 1 base, and 13 bases lay in between. The CDR3 reads CASSRTSFGTDTQYF. The CDR3 DNA reads as TGTGCCAGCAGTCGTACTAGTTTTGGCACAGATACGCAGTATTTT.

The J gene is TRBJ2-2, the V gene TRBV7-2; 7 bases map to TRBD1. Per germline, CDR1 SGHTA and CDR2 FQGNSA. CDR3 length equals 15 residues. V trimming: 7 bases; J trimming: 6 bases; junction bases outside the gene matches: 11. CDR3 region: CASKQTGSQPGELFF. The CDR3 nucleotides are TGTGCCAGCAAACAGACAGGGAGCCAGCCCGGGGAGCTGTTTTTT.

This chain joins TRBV6-5 and TRBJ2-7; TRBD1 is a possible D gene (6 bases). V was pared by 6 bases and J by 2 bases, with 11 bases between. The length of the CDR3 is 13 residues. Germline V gene sequence: CDR1 MNHEY, CDR2 SVGAGI. This chain's CDR3 is CASSYRATYEQYF. CDR3 coding DNA: TGTGCCAGCAGCTACAGGGCCACCTACGAGCAGTACTTC.

About this clone: This sample includes further DNA sequences coding for the same CDR3. The chain carries TRBV18 and TRBJ2-2; TRBD1 agrees at 8 bases. The germline V gene encodes CDR1 KGHSH and CDR2 LQKENI. The CDR3 has 16 amino acids. The V segment lost 3 bases and the J segment 4 bases; nucleotides outside the gene matches: 7. The CDR3 nucleotides are TGTGCCAGCTCACCCGCCGGACAGGGTTCCACCGGGGAGCTGTTTTTT. Translated, it gives CASSPAGQGSTGELFF.

This CDR3 reads CASSLVRTGRYF. The CDR3 DNA follows: TGTGCCAGCAGCTTAGTTCGGACAGGTCGGTATTTT. This chain uses TRBV7-4 with TRBJ2-3, with 7 bases identical to TRBD1. Germline values: CDR1 SGHVT, CDR2 SQSDAQ. The CDR3 loop spans 12 amino acids. J was trimmed by 14 bases and V by 1 base; bases with no gene match: 6. Full variable domain (missing parts from reference TRBV7-4 and TRBJ2-3): GAGVSQSPRYKVAKRGRDVALRCDSISGHVTLYWYRQTLGQGSEVLTYSQSDAQRDKSGRPSGRFSAERPERSVSTLKIQRTEQGDSAVYLCASSLVRTGRYFGPGTRLTVL.

The chain combines TRBV2 with TRBJ2-1, with 7 bases lining up with TRBD2. This CDR3 contains 16 residues. Germline lookup yields CDR1 SNHLY and CDR2 FYNNEI. The junction had 6 bases not matched to a gene; V was cut back by 4 bases and J by 0 bases. CDR3 sequence (DNA): TGTGCCAGCAGTGGGGCTAGCGGCCGCTCCTACAATGAGCAGTTCTTC. It yields the protein CASSGASGRSYNEQFF.

About this clone itself: Other DNA sequences within the sample encode an identical CDR3. The chain employs TRBV5-8 and TRBJ2-1; 10 bases agree with TRBD2. The CDR3 runs 15 residues. V shed 2 bases and J 3 bases; nucleotides not matched to a gene: 2. CDR1 is SGHTS, CDR2 YDEGEE, per germline. The CDR3 is CASSFGLAVYNEQFF. The DNA of the CDR3 is TGTGCCAGCAGCTTCGGACTAGCGGTCTACAATGAGCAGTTCTTC. Filled out from reference TRBV5-8 and TRBJ2-1, the complete variable domain reads EAGVTQSPTHLIKTRGQQATLRCSPISGHTSVYWYQQALGLGLQFLLWYDEGEERNRGNFPPRFSGRQFPNYSSELNVNALELEDSALYLCASSFGLAVYNEQFFGPGTRLTVL.

This clone was detected only a few times. The same CDR3 can be traced to other DNA sequences in this sample. V is TRBV14 and J is TRBJ2-7; D gene uncertain. CDR1 and CDR2 (germline): SGHDN, FVKESK. The CDR3 spans 11 residues. V shed 1 base and J shed 4 bases, with 2 bases lying between them. The CDR3: CASSQGYEQYF. In nucleotides, the CDR3 is TGTGCCAGCAGCCAAGGGTACGAGCAGTACTTC.